This T cell receptor (beta chain) was captured in a study of T cells in Graves' hyperthyroidism and ophthalmopathy. Using RNA transcripts as the source, TCR beta CDR3 regions were amplified. Primed by the HTBI set, a first-round RT-PCR was run on the TCR CDR3. From the multiplex PCR reads, TCRdb called clonotypes with MiXCR, one entry per CDR3 protein. Here the sample spans around 23,000 distinct CDR3 sequences, roughly 49% being singletons. Aged 18 to 65, the patients had hyperthyroidism that was newly diagnosed and had lasted under 2 months. Uncontrolled infection, other autoimmune disease, pregnancy and lactation each barred patients from inclusion. PBMCs were derived from 10 ml fresh peripheral blood. Germline CDR1 is SQVTM and CDR2 is ANQGSEA. The CDR3 is made up of 15 amino acids, end residues included. As concerns this clonotype: Likely a read error: the CDR3 ends without its conserved phenylalanine or tryptophan. It is unclear where the CDR3 begins or ends on the DNA, so no DNA is shown, and the CDR3 is as TCRdb lists it.

The chain has TRBV29-1 and TRBJ1-5. Sequencing was done on a sample of blood. The sequence derives from a woman aged 40 to 50 with Graves' hyperthyroidism that later progressed to Graves' ophthalmopathy. CDR3: CSVGVAGEANQPQRL.